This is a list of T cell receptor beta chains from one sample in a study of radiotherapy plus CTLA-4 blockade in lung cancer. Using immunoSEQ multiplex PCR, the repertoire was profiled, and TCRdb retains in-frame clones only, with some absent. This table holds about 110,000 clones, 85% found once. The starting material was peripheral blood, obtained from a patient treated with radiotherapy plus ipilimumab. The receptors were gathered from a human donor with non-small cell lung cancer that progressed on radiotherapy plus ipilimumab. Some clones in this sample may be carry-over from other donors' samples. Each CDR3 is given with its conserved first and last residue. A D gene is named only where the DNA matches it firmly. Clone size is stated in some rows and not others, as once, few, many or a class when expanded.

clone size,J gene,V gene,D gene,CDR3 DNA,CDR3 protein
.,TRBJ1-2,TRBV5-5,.,TGTGCCAGCAGCTTGGGGACAGCTAGTTATGGCTACACCTTC,CASSLGTASYGYTF
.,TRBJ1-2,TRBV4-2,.,TGTGCCAGCAGCCAAGATCGGGGGCGCGCGGATGGCCACACCTTC,CASSQDRGRADGHTF
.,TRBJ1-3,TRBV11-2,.,TGTGCCAGCAGCAAGCGGGACAATGGAAACACCATATATTTT,CASSKRDNGNTIYF
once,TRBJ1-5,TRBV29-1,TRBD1,TGCAGCGTTGGGCGGGACAGAAATCAGCCCCAGCATTTT,CSVGRDRNQPQHF
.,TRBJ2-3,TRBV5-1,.,TGCGCCAGCAGCTTGGCACTAGCAGGCGCAGATACGCAGTATTTT,CASSLALAGADTQYF
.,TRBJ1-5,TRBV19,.,TGTGCCAGTTCACAGGGACAGCCCCAGCATTTT,CASSQGQPQHF
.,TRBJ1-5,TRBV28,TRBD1,TGTGCCAGCAGACAGACAGGGTACCGCAATCAGCCCCAGCATTTT,CASRQTGYRNQPQHF
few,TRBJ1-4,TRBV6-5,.,TGTGCCAGCAGAGCAACAGGGCGGAAACTGTTTTTT,CASRATGRKLFF
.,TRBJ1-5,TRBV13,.,TGTGCCAGCAGCTTGGCAGGGGGCAATCAGCCCCAGCATTTT,CASSLAGGNQPQHF
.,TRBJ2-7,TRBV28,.,TGTGCCAGCAGCCGGGGCCGGTTCTACGAGCAGTACTTC,CASSRGRFYEQYF
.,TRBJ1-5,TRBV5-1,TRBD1,TGCGCCAGCAGCACCACAGGGGGCGGCAATCAGCCCCGGCATTTT,CASSTTGGGNQPRHF
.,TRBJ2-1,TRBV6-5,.,TGTGCCAGCAGTTACTCCCGGTTGCAAACCTACAATGAGCAGTTCTTC,CASSYSRLQTYNEQFF
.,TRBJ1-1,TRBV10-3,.,TGTGCCATCAGTGAGTACGCGGGGGACCACCTAGAAGCTTTCTTT,CAISEYAGDHLEAFF
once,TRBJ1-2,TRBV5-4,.,TGTGCCAGCAGCTTGGTAGACGGAAGCCCTAACTATGGCTACACCTTC,CASSLVDGSPNYGYTF
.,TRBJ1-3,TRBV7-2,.,TGTGCCAGCAGCTTAGGAACAGCTTCCTCTGGAAACACCATATATTTT,CASSLGTASSGNTIYF
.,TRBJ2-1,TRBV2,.,TGTGCCAGCAGTGACCTTAGCGGAGCCTTCAATGAGCAGTTCTTC,CASSDLSGAFNEQFF
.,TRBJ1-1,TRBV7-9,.,TGTGCCAGCAGCTCAGGACAGAACCCGAACACTGAAGCTTTCTTT,CASSSGQNPNTEAFF
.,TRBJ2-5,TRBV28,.,TGTGCCAGCAGTGAACCACGGGAGATACTGATAGGGACCCAGTACTTC,CASSEPREILIGTQYF
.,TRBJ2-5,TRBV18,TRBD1,TGTGCCAGCTCACCAGGGACAGGCGAGACCCAGTACTTC,CASSPGTGETQYF
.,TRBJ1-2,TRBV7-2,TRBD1,TGTGCCAGCAGCGGGCGGGACAGCCCTACTAGAGGCTACACCTTC,CASSGRDSPTRGYTF
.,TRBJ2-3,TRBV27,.,TGTGCCAGCAGTTTATTGCGACTTCGCACAGATACGCAGTATTTT,CASSLLRLRTDTQYF
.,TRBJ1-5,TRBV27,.,TGTGCCAGCAGTTTACGTCCGCTGAGAGATAGCAATCAGCCCCAGCATTTT,CASSLRPLRDSNQPQHF
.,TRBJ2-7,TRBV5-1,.,TGCGCCAGCAGCTTGGCCGGTGAGGGGTCGACTTCGAACGAGCAGTACTTC,CASSLAGEGSTSNEQYF
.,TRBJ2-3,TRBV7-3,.,TGTGCCAGCAGCCCCTCTCGGGGCACAGATACGCAGTATTTT,CASSPSRGTDTQYF
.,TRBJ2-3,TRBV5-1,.,TGCGCCAGCAGCTTGGCCGGGGGACGGGGCAGAGATACGCAGTATTTT,CASSLAGGRGRDTQYF
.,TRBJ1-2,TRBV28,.,TGTGCCAGTGAGGGACACGGCCAATACTACTATGGCTACACCTTC,CASEGHGQYYYGYTF
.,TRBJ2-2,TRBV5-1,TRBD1,TGCGCCAGCAGCCCGGGACAGATAACCGGGGAGCTGTTTTTT,CASSPGQITGELFF
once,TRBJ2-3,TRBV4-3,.,TGCGCCAGCAGCCAAGTACACGACACAGATACGCAGTATTTT,CASSQVHDTDTQYF
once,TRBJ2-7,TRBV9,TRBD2,TGTGCCAGCAGCGTAGGGACTAGCGGGGCCCCCTACGAGCAGTACTTC,CASSVGTSGAPYEQYF